This T cell receptor beta chain originates from a study of cytomegalovirus exposure and HLA in healthy donors. Study-wide results and limits: According to a later analysis, donors in an Asian-associated ancestry cluster reportedly had fewer N-insertions than the roughly 670-donor mean.

The CDR3 loop spans 15 amino acids. The trim removed 0 bases at V and 7 bases at J, leaving 3 bases unmatched. Per the germline V gene, CDR1 is LGHNA and CDR2 is YNFKEQ. There are many counts of this clone. No antigen is known for it. The PCR used 60 Vbeta and 13 Jbeta primers. Some clones are missing from TCRdb's copy, which holds only in-frame ones; the method was immunoSEQ multiplex PCR. The sample includes around 120,000 clones, 15% to 17% of them seen just once. Sample: PBMCs. The TCR sequence derives from a woman between 18 and 29 years old in good health and CMV-seronegative. This sequence joins TRBV4-2 and TRBJ2-1, with 10 bases matching TRBD1. For the CDR3, the DNA is TGTGCCAGCAGCCAAGAATGGACAGGGGGGAATGAGCAGTTCTTC. It translates to CASSQEWTGGNEQFF.